This TCR beta chain was identified during a study of T cell repertoires in cytomegalovirus infection (dated by TCRdb to 2018 to 2020). Regarding the study in general: Because public TCR beta signatures pointed to carriage of CMV infection together with the matching HLA type, the HLA type of each donor mattered for the analysis.

Sequenced using an Illumina HiSeq 1500. TCRdb itself trimmed the public reads at Q25 with fastp, ran MiXCR and retained productive beta chains. Every distinct CDR3 protein forms one entry, paired with its most common genes and DNA. The sample profile shows around 200,000 distinct CDR3 sequences; approximately 18% of them were found once. The ten largest account for 25% of the sample. The germline V gene (reference sequence) sets CDR1 to SEHNR and CDR2 to FQNEAQ. V is cut by 1 base and J by 11 bases, and the space between the germline ends is 11 bases. The CDR3 spans 12 residues, from the cysteine through the phenylalanine. Left in the record is the CDR3 DNA by itself, 36 bases read in frame from the first base. This clonotype was counted only a few times. The antigen it recognizes is unknown. The input lacks base qualities; no much larger clone sits a single base away. Results the study describes overall, beyond this receptor: In both this cohort and an independent roughly 350-donor cohort, the cumulative frequency of public TCR beta family members distinguished carriers of CMV infection plus the relevant HLA type. The ex vivo response was dominated by HLA-C-restricted CMV-specific TCR beta clonotypes, and the single most frequent clonotype in two of eight donors was supplied by these HLA-C-restricted clonotypes.

The clonotype comes from a human donor in good health (CMV status not recorded). Some clones in this sample may be carry-over from other donors' samples. The chain is encoded by TRBV7-9 joined to TRBJ1-1, with the D gene call left open. Sequenced sample: CD8+ T cells from PBMCs. The CDR3 region reads CASSLGIGIAFF. The DNA is TGTGCCAGCAGCTTAGGGATTGGAATCGCTTTCTTT.